A selection of T cell receptor beta chains follows, all from one sample in a study of blood T cell repertoires in COVID-19. The data were produced by immunoSEQ multiplex PCR, yet TCRdb's version contains in-frame clones alone and is incomplete. The table includes some 47,000 clones, more than 75% detected once. The source material was peripheral blood. These receptors were collected from a woman aged 55-75 years with acute or convalescent COVID-19. Both conserved end residues are part of each CDR3. Each record gives: V gene, D gene, CDR3 protein. The D gene is left open where the match is weak.

v_gene: TRBV7-9
d_gene: .
CDR3aa: CASSLGDTKNPF

v_gene: TRBV2
d_gene: TRBD2
CDR3aa: CASSEELAGGYNEQFF

v_gene: TRBV29-1
d_gene: .
CDR3aa: CSVQTDINSGANVLTF

v_gene: TRBV24-1
d_gene: TRBD2
CDR3aa: CATSDPSGGTYEQYF

v_gene: TRBV5-1
d_gene: .
CDR3aa: CASSLSPGGARQTPLHF

v_gene: TRBV5-1
d_gene: TRBD1
CDR3aa: CASIGQENTEAFF

v_gene: TRBV25-1
d_gene: TRBD2
CDR3aa: CASSDWTRSTDTQYF

v_gene: TRBV5-4
d_gene: TRBD1
CDR3aa: CASQGAINTEAFF

v_gene: TRBV14
d_gene: .
CDR3aa: CASSLATSTEAFF

v_gene: TRBV2
d_gene: TRBD2
CDR3aa: CASNGLAGASTDTQYF

v_gene: TRBV5-1
d_gene: TRBD1
CDR3aa: CASSFGQGREQYF

v_gene: TRBV4-1
d_gene: .
CDR3aa: CASSQEDRRRGYTF

v_gene: TRBV4-2
d_gene: TRBD1
CDR3aa: CASSLGTGEAYEQYF

v_gene: TRBV27
d_gene: TRBD1
CDR3aa: CASRRTGGNQPQHF

v_gene: TRBV6-2/TRBV6-3
d_gene: .
CDR3aa: CASSPQLGAQYF

v_gene: TRBV29-1
d_gene: .
CDR3aa: CSVGWGDPAYGYTF

v_gene: TRBV7-6
d_gene: .
CDR3aa: CASSLVQPANTGELFF

v_gene: TRBV27
d_gene: TRBD2
CDR3aa: CASSLPPGLAAAYNEQFF

v_gene: TRBV6-1
d_gene: TRBD2
CDR3aa: CASSGGLAGGPGTGELFF

v_gene: TRBV10-3
d_gene: TRBD1
CDR3aa: CAISEDRAGGNTIYF

v_gene: TRBV28
d_gene: TRBD1
CDR3aa: CASGRQGNSDEQYF

v_gene: TRBV19
d_gene: .
CDR3aa: CASSMFAGEQPQHF

v_gene: TRBV7-8
d_gene: .
CDR3aa: CASSSYGHDSRSGNTIYF

v_gene: TRBV6-1
d_gene: .
CDR3aa: CASSEGLWQASSANEKLFF

v_gene: TRBV18
d_gene: .
CDR3aa: CASSPAPGGQNEQFF

v_gene: TRBV5-1
d_gene: TRBD1
CDR3aa: CASSLGAGGEDYGYTF

v_gene: TRBV5-1
d_gene: .
CDR3aa: CASSLGDHNSGANVLTF

v_gene: TRBV12-1
d_gene: .
CDR3aa: CASSTTGKGDQETQYF

v_gene: TRBV19
d_gene: .
CDR3aa: CASSSSTRETTVYGYTF

v_gene: TRBV6-5
d_gene: .
CDR3aa: CATLRGTNTGELFF

v_gene: TRBV15
d_gene: TRBD1
CDR3aa: CATSRGTGDGNTIYF

v_gene: TRBV11-2
d_gene: .
CDR3aa: CASSHRGTDTQYF

v_gene: TRBV6-4
d_gene: TRBD1
CDR3aa: CASSGTGALANTEAFF